Described below is a single T cell receptor beta chain sequence and its context. Its antigen is unknown. Triplicate sorting captured roughly 300,000 cells each from every CD8+ T cell subset. These data are taken from a study of CXCR3-negative and CXCR3-positive naive CD8 T cells. General study points: TRB CDR3 hydrophobicity was greater in CXCR3-positive naive cells than in CXCR3-negative naive cells. Similar TRBV-TRBJ usage characterized naive CXCR3-negative and CXCR3-positive cells; memory cells differed. Memory CD8+ T cell repertoires were far less diverse than both naive subsets.

TRB cDNA was prepared as libraries by UMI-labeled 5' RACE. TCRdb derives one entry per CDR3 protein from the 5' RACE reads, leaving out DNA. The sample table sets out 150,000 to 180,000 distinct CDR3 sequences. This CDR3 spans 13 amino acids. This receptor was taken from a human donor in good health. Some clones in this sample may be carry-over from other donors' samples. The sample comprised naive CXCR3+ CD8+ T cells from blood. Subset: CD45RO-CCR7+CD27+CD95- naive CD8+ T cells expressing CXCR3 (TNR3+). The rearrangement uses TRBV12-3 or TRBV12-4 and TRBJ2-1; TCRdb picks TRBD1, but there is no DNA to check that call. The CDR3 loop is CASSLSGTEEQFF.